Listed below are T cell receptor beta chains from one sample, sequenced in a study of blood T cell repertoires in COVID-19. Measured with immunoSEQ multiplex PCR; TCRdb has only the in-frame clones, and not every one. The data contain 200,000 to 250,000 clones, more than 70% of them singletons. The sample comprised peripheral blood. These receptors all stem from a human donor in a cohort sampled during active COVID-19. CDR3s include the opening cysteine and the closing phenylalanine or tryptophan. The D gene is left open where the match is weak. The size of a clone is reported for some rows only, either as once, few or many, or as a class for expanded clones.

DNA: TGTGCCAGCAGCCGACTAGCGGGAGGGCCTGATGAGCAGTTCTTC
CDR3: CASSRLAGGPDEQFF
V: TRBV6-2/TRBV6-3
size: few
D: TRBD2
J: TRBJ2-1

DNA: TGTGCCAGCACCGAAGGGCTAGCGGGGGACGATAATGAGCAGTTCTTC
CDR3: CASTEGLAGDDNEQFF
V: TRBV21-1
size: few
D: .
J: TRBJ2-1

DNA: TGTGCCAGCAGCGTAACCAGCGGGGGATCAGAGACCCAGTACTTC
CDR3: CASSVTSGGSETQYF
V: TRBV9
size: .
D: TRBD2
J: TRBJ2-5

DNA: TGTGCCATCCTCGGGGGACTAGTCACAGATACGCAGTATTTT
CDR3: CAILGGLVTDTQYF
V: TRBV10-3
size: .
D: TRBD2
J: TRBJ2-3

DNA: TGTGCCAGCGTTTCGGAGTATAGCACAGATACGCAGTATTTT
CDR3: CASVSEYSTDTQYF
V: TRBV2
size: .
D: .
J: TRBJ2-3

DNA: TGTGCCACCAGCAGATCCGGGACAGGGGGGTGGAATGAGCAGTTCTTC
CDR3: CATSRSGTGGWNEQFF
V: TRBV15
size: .
D: TRBD1
J: TRBJ2-1

DNA: TGTGCCAGTAGTATGGGCAGGGGCGACAATGAGCAGTTCTTC
CDR3: CASSMGRGDNEQFF
V: TRBV19
size: .
D: .
J: TRBJ2-1

DNA: TGTGCCTGGAGTCAGGCGGGTAGTGCTGGAAACACCATATATTTT
CDR3: CAWSQAGSAGNTIYF
V: TRBV30
size: once
D: .
J: TRBJ1-3

DNA: TGTGCCACCAGTGATCCTACGACTAGCGGGGACTACAATGAGCAGTTCTTC
CDR3: CATSDPTTSGDYNEQFF
V: TRBV24-1
size: .
D: TRBD2
J: TRBJ2-1

DNA: TGTGCCAGCAGCTTGGGGCTCGAGGGTGAGACCCAGTACTTC
CDR3: CASSLGLEGETQYF
V: TRBV5-4
size: .
D: .
J: TRBJ2-5

DNA: TGTGCCAGCAGCTTAGGGCTAGATGGGTCGGAGACCCAGTACTTC
CDR3: CASSLGLDGSETQYF
V: TRBV11-2
size: .
D: .
J: TRBJ2-5

DNA: TGTGCCAGCAGTCCAATTACTCTGACAGGATACGAGCAGTACTTC
CDR3: CASSPITLTGYEQYF
V: TRBV3-1/TRBV3-2
size: .
D: .
J: TRBJ2-7

DNA: TGTGCCAGCAGCTCGGGCGGGGACCCCTACGAGCAGTACTTC
CDR3: CASSSGGDPYEQYF
V: TRBV5-4
size: .
D: .
J: TRBJ2-7

DNA: TGTGCCAGCAGTTTTAAGCCCACGGGGGAGACCCAGTACTTC
CDR3: CASSFKPTGETQYF
V: TRBV28
size: .
D: .
J: TRBJ2-5

DNA: TGTGCCAGCAGCTTAGGGGGACTAGCGGCATCCTACAATGAGCAGTTCTTC
CDR3: CASSLGGLAASYNEQFF
V: TRBV7-9
size: .
D: TRBD2
J: TRBJ2-1

DNA: TGTGCCAGCAGTCCCCCCTACCTAGGGACAGGGCTATACGAGCAGTACTTC
CDR3: CASSPPYLGTGLYEQYF
V: TRBV27
size: .
D: TRBD1
J: TRBJ2-7

DNA: TGCGCCAGCAGTGAGTGGAGGGACAGTGTGTACTTC
CDR3: CASSEWRDSVYF
V: TRBV10-1
size: .
D: .
J: TRBJ2-7

DNA: TGTGCTAGTGGTTCGATTCCGGGGACTGAAGCTTTCTTT
CDR3: CASGSIPGTEAFF
V: TRBV12-5
size: .
D: .
J: TRBJ1-1

DNA: TGTGCCAGCAGTTTGGACAGGGATGAAAAACTGTTTTTT
CDR3: CASSLDRDEKLFF
V: TRBV12-3/TRBV12-4
size: .
D: TRBD1
J: TRBJ1-4

DNA: TGCGCCAGCAGCGTGGACAGACCCACAGATACGCAGTATTTT
CDR3: CASSVDRPTDTQYF
V: TRBV5-1
size: .
D: .
J: TRBJ2-3

DNA: TGTGCCAGCAGCCAAGATTCTACAGCTGGAAACACCATATATTTT
CDR3: CASSQDSTAGNTIYF
V: TRBV3-1/TRBV3-2
size: .
D: .
J: TRBJ1-3

DNA: TGTGCCATCAGTGATGGGACAGGGGGAGGCTACACCTTC
CDR3: CAISDGTGGGYTF
V: TRBV10-3
size: few
D: TRBD1
J: TRBJ1-2

DNA: TGTGCCAGCAGCCTACAGGGAAGAAGAGCAGATACGCAGTATTTT
CDR3: CASSLQGRRADTQYF
V: TRBV5-4
size: .
D: .
J: TRBJ2-3

DNA: TGTGCCAGCAGCTTGCTCCCTAGCGGGGGGGCCAATGAGCAGTTCTTC
CDR3: CASSLLPSGGANEQFF
V: TRBV5-5
size: .
D: TRBD2
J: TRBJ2-1

DNA: TGCGCCAGCAGCCAAAGATCTCGGGTGTCTGAAGCTTTCTTT
CDR3: CASSQRSRVSEAFF
V: TRBV4-1
size: few
D: .
J: TRBJ1-1

DNA: TGCGCCAGCAGCCAAGTGCCAGGGCCTAGCACAGATACGCAGTATTTT
CDR3: CASSQVPGPSTDTQYF
V: TRBV4-1
size: .
D: .
J: TRBJ2-3

DNA: TGTGCCAGTAGCCTAACGGACAGAACCGGGGAGCTGTTTTTT
CDR3: CASSLTDRTGELFF
V: TRBV19
size: .
D: .
J: TRBJ2-2

DNA: TGTGCCAGCAGCCCAAGCACAGATACGCAGTATTTT
CDR3: CASSPSTDTQYF
V: TRBV16
size: .
D: .
J: TRBJ2-3

DNA: TGTGCCAGCGGCCGAGGGATTGGCTACGAGCAGTACTTC
CDR3: CASGRGIGYEQYF
V: TRBV2
size: once
D: .
J: TRBJ2-7

DNA: TGTGCCAGCAGCTACCTAGCGGGGGCCGCAGATACGCAGTATTTT
CDR3: CASSYLAGAADTQYF
V: TRBV7-9
size: .
D: TRBD2
J: TRBJ2-3

DNA: TGTGCCAGCAGTCCCTTCGGGAGGGAGTCACCCAATCAGCCCCAGCATTTT
CDR3: CASSPFGRESPNQPQHF
V: TRBV28
size: .
D: .
J: TRBJ1-5

DNA: TGTGCCAGCAGCTTAGGGGACAGTAACTCCTACGAGCAGTACTTC
CDR3: CASSLGDSNSYEQYF
V: TRBV7-9
size: .
D: TRBD1
J: TRBJ2-7

DNA: TGTGCCAGCAGTGACGCCGGGACTGCTCTTTGGGCCGAGCAGTACTTC
CDR3: CASSDAGTALWAEQYF
V: TRBV2
size: once
D: .
J: TRBJ2-7

DNA: TGTGCCATCAGTAAGGGACAGTTAATGAACACTGAAGCTTTCTTT
CDR3: CAISKGQLMNTEAFF
V: TRBV10-3
size: .
D: TRBD1
J: TRBJ1-1

DNA: TGTGCCAGCAGCCAGGCCTCAGGGGTCTATGGCTACACCTTC
CDR3: CASSQASGVYGYTF
V: TRBV4-2
size: few
D: .
J: TRBJ1-2

DNA: TGTGCCACAAACAGGGCTAGCGGAGAGACCCAGTACTTC
CDR3: CATNRASGETQYF
V: TRBV24-1
size: few
D: .
J: TRBJ2-5

DNA: TGTGCCAGCAGCGTAGCTATACTAGCAGCCTCCTACGAGCAGTACTTC
CDR3: CASSVAILAASYEQYF
V: TRBV9
size: .
D: .
J: TRBJ2-7

DNA: TGTGCCAGTAGTATGAACAGGGGGCATCAGCCCCAGCATTTT
CDR3: CASSMNRGHQPQHF
V: TRBV19
size: .
D: TRBD1
J: TRBJ1-5

DNA: TGTGCCAGCTCACCGGAGACAGGTAGCTCTGGAAACACCATATATTTT
CDR3: CASSPETGSSGNTIYF
V: TRBV18
size: .
D: .
J: TRBJ1-3

DNA: TGTGCCAGCAGCCAAGCCGCTCGGCAGGGGGGGAACACTGAAGCTTTCTTT
CDR3: CASSQAARQGGNTEAFF
V: TRBV3-1/TRBV3-2
size: .
D: TRBD1
J: TRBJ1-1

DNA: TGCAGCGTTGCCTATTGGACAGGGAATGGAAACACCATATATTTT
CDR3: CSVAYWTGNGNTIYF
V: TRBV29-1
size: .
D: TRBD1
J: TRBJ1-3

DNA: TGTGCCAGCAGCTCCTCCCGGACTAGCGTTTTAGCGGAGCAGTACTTC
CDR3: CASSSSRTSVLAEQYF
V: TRBV11-1
size: .
D: TRBD2
J: TRBJ2-7